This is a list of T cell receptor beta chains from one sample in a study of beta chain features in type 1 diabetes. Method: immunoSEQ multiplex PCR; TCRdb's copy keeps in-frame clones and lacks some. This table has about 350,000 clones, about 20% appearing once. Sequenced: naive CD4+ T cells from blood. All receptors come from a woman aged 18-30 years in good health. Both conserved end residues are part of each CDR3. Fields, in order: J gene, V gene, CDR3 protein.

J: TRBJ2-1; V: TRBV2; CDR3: CASSLTGREQFF
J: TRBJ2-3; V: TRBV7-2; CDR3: CASSPARGTDTQYF
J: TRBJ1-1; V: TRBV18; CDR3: CASSPGQGGGNTEAFF
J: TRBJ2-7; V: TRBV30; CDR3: CAWSVQKLEQYF
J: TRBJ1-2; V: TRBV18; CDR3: CASSPVPGQGRNYGYTF
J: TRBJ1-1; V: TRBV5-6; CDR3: CASSLGAGGTEAFF
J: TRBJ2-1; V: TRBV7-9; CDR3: CASSPRQGFDNEQFF
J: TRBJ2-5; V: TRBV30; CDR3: CAWEGGQQETQYF
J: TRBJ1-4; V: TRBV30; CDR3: CAWRRNRNEKLFF
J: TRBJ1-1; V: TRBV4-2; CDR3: CASSGDRVNTEAFF
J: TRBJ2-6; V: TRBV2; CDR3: CASKWDRTSGANVLTF
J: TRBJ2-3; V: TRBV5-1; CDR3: CASSSRGRTDTQYF
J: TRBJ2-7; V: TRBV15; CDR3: CATSSPGRSSYEQYF
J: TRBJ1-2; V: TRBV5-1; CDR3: CASSLMGAYGYTF
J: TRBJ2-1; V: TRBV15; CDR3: CATSRDPSGSSYNEQFF